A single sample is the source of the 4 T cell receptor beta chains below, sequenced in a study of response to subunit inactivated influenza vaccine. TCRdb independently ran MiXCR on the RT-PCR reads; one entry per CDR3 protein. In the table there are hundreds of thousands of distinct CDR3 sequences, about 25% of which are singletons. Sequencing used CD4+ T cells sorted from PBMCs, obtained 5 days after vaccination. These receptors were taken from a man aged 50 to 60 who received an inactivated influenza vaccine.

The CDR3, as DNA: TGTGCCAGCAGTTTGGGACTAGCGGGGGCTGGGGGGCAGTATTTT. Protein sequence: CASSLGLAGAGGQYF. The V gene is TRBV12-3 or TRBV12-4, the J gene TRBJ2-3, with 14 bases fitting TRBD2. The CDR3 length is 15 residues. Trimming removed 3 bases from V and 11 bases from J; junction bases left unmatched: 7.

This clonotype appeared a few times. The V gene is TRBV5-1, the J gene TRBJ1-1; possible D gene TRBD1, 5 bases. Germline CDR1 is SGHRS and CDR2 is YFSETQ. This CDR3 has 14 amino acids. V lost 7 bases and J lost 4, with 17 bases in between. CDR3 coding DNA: TGCGCCAGCCACAAAGGGGCCGCGGGCACTGAAGCTTTCTTT. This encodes CASHKGAAGTEAFF.

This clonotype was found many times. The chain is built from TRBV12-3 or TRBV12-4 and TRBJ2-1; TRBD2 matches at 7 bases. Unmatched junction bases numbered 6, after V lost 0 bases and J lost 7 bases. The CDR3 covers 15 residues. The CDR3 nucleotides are TGTGCCAGCAGTTTAGCGGGGGGGGGTGGAAATGAGCAGTTCTTC. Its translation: CASSLAGGGGNEQFF.

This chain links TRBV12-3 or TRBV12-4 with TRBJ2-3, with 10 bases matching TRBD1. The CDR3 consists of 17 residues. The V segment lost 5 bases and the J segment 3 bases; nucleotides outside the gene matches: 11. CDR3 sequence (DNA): TGTGCCAGCAGTCCAGGGGCCGACAGGGGGCGGACAGATACGCAGTATTTT. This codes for CASSPGADRGRTDTQYF.